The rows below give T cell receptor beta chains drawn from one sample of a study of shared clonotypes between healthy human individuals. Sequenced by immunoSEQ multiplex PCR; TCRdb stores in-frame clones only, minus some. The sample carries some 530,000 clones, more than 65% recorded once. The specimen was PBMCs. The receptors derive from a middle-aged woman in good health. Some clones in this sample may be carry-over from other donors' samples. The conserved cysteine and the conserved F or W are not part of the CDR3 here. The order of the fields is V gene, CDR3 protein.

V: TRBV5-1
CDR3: ASSLREAGEQY

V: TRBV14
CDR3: ASSNTGGFAKNIQY

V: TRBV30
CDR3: AWSPVGAQGNTIY

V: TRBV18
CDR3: ASSLGVNEQF

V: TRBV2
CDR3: ASGRGWETQY

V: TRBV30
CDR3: AWNRGLSGNTIY

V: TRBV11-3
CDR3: ASSPGQGQSLYQETQY

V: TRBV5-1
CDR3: ASRAGTGRAGELF

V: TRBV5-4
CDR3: ASSSGQGKIEQY

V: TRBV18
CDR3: ASSPPVGDEQY

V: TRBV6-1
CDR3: ASSEGGGFYEQY

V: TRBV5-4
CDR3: ASSPGTGGRRYEQY

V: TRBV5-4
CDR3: ASSVPGQSTDTQY

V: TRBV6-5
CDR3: ASSLAGDNNQPQH

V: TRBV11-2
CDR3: ASSLASGLVSYNEQF

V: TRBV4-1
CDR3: ASRRGLNPEQY

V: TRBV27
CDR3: ASSLYRPSSGNTIY

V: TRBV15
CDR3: ATSRDGQGYEQY

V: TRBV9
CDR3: ASSAGGEAF

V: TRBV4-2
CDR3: ASSQRLAGNEQF

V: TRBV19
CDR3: ASSIGGARGRNEQF

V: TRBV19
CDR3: ASSIGGGSKGYT

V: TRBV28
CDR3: ASSSPGLAGLTDTQY

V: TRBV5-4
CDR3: ASGREGDTGELF

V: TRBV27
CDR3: ASSRGLAGGPVGELF

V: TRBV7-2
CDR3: ASSLAGSGGAQNYGYT

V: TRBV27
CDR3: ASRAGIGQGEQF

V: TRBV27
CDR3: ASVRGTQY

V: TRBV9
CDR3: ASSVGVTGTYEQY

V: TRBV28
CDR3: ASSLTGLSGNTIY

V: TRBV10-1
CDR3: ASSESRRGLIGYTEAF

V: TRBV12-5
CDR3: ASGLVPGTGTTEAF

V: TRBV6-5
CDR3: ASSYGLADNEQF

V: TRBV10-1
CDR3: ASSENLQGGEQY

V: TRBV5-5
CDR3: ASSAGTLNTEAF

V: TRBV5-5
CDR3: ASSLASSEQF

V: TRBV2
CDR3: ASRDGTAYEQY

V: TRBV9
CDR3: ASSAQTSGGYNEQF

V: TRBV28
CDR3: ASTVTMEREQY

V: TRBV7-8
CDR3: ASSLDSNQPQH

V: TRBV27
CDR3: ASSATGTGTQPQH

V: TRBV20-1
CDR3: SGGGTQY

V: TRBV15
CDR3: ATSRDTGTGGEEQY

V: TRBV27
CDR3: ASSLGQPALEQF

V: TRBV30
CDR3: AWSVPRGYGYT